The rows below give T cell receptor beta chains drawn from one sample of a study of human T cells and chemical hapten exposure. MiXCR, run by TCRdb on the RACE reads, gives a single entry per CDR3 protein. This table holds about 89,000 distinct CDR3 sequences, 10% to 15% found once. The material sequenced was whole blood, taken in connection with sensitization to the hapten diphenylcyclopropenone (DPC). The receptors were gathered from a woman aged 50 to 60 with alopecia areata. Some clones in this sample may be carry-over from other donors' samples. The CDR3 runs from the conserved cysteine through the conserved F or W. D genes are given only for firm matches. Not all rows give a size; the values are once, few, many and, for expanded clones, a class.

V	D	size	J	CDR3	DNA
TRBV29-1	TRBD1	NA	TRBJ2-3	CSVEDLRTGVYGTDTQYF	TGCAGCGTTGAAGATTTGAGGACAGGGGTTTACGGCACAGATACGCAGTATTTT
TRBV2	NA	NA	TRBJ2-1	CASRGRFAGSSYNEQFF	TGTGCCAGCAGGGGGCGGTTCGCGGGAAGCTCCTACAATGAGCAGTTCTTC
TRBV7-2	NA	many	TRBJ2-7	CASSLAGVAGYEQYF	TGTGCCAGCAGCTTAGCCGGGGTAGCCGGCTACGAGCAGTACTTC
TRBV6-5	NA	few	TRBJ1-6	CASSYSQGRGYSPLHF	TGTGCCAGCAGTTACTCTCAAGGCAGGGGTTATTCACCCCTCCACTTT
TRBV20-1	NA	many	TRBJ2-7	CSARPATAHEQYF	TGCAGTGCTAGGCCCGCGACTGCCCACGAGCAGTACTTC
TRBV27	NA	few	TRBJ1-3	CASRQQGAGNTIYF	TGTGCCAGCAGGCAACAGGGTGCTGGAAACACCATATATTTT
TRBV28	TRBD1	NA	TRBJ2-1	CASSSGQGAYNEQFF	TGTGCCAGCAGTTCGGGACAGGGGGCTTACAATGAGCAGTTCTTC
TRBV6-5	NA	many	TRBJ2-1	CASSPRVGRYNEQFF	TGTGCCAGCAGTCCGAGGGTAGGTCGCTACAATGAGCAGTTCTTC
TRBV10-2	NA	NA	TRBJ2-2	CASRFSAGELFF	TGCGCCAGCAGGTTTTCAGCCGGGGAGCTGTTTTTT
TRBV2	NA	NA	TRBJ1-2	CASPGGKRDGYTF	TGTGCCAGCCCCGGGGGGAAGAGAGATGGCTACACCTTC